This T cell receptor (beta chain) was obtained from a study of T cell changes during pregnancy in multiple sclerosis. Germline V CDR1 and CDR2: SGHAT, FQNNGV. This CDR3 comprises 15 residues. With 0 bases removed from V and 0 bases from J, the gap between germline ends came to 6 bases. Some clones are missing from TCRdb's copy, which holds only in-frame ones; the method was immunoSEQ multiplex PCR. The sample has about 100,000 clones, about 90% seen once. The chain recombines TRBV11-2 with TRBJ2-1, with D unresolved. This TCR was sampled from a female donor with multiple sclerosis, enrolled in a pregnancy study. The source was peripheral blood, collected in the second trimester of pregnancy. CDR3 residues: CASSLDLVSYNEQFF. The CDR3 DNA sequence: TGTGCCAGCAGCTTAGATCTCGTCTCCTACAATGAGCAGTTCTTC.